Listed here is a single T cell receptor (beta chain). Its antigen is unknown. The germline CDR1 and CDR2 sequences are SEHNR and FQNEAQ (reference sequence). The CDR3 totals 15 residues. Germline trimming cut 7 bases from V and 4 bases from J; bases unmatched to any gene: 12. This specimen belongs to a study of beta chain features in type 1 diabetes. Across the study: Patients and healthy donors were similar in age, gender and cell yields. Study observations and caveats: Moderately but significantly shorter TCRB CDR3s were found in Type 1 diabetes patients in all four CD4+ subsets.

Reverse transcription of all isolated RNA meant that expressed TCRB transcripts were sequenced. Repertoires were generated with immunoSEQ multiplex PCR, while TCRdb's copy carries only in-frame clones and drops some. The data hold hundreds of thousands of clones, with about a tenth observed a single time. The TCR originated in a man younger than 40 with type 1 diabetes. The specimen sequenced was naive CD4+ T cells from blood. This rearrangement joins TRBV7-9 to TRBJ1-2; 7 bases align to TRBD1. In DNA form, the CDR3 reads TGTGCCAGCACCTTGACAGGGAAAAGGATCTATGGCTACACCTTC. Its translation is CASTLTGKRIYGYTF.